Following are 30 T cell receptor beta chains from one sample sequenced in a study of blood T cell repertoires in COVID-19. Sequencing used immunoSEQ multiplex PCR; TCRdb keeps in-frame clones, though not all of them. The data hold some 160,000 clones, with around 89% observed a single time. The specimen sequenced was peripheral blood. These receptors were obtained from a man aged 50 to 60 who had recovered from COVID-19.

The V and J genes are TRBV11-2 and TRBJ1-3; D not resolved. The ends were cut back, 1 base at V and 0 bases at J, with 19 bases in the middle. Germline CDR1 and CDR2: SGHAT and FQNNGV. CDR3 length: 19 amino acids. Written as DNA, the CDR3 is TGTGCCAGCAGCTTAGTGGGAGCTTTTGATCCGAACTCTGGAAACACCATATATTTT. It specifies CASSLVGAFDPNSGNTIYF.

This sequence joins TRBV29-1 and TRBJ1-1; perhaps TRBD1 as D (5 bases). The CDR3 is 13 amino acids. V was shortened by 3 bases and J by 5 bases, with 13 bases between the two germline ends. From germline, CDR1 is SQVTM and CDR2 ANQGSEA. The CDR3 DNA sequence: TGCAGCGTTGATAAAGGGGATAGTACTGAAGCTTTCTTT. Translated: CSVDKGDSTEAFF.

Only one count was recorded for this clone. The chain has TRBV11-2 and TRBJ2-3; TRBD2 matches at 8 bases. Trimming removed 2 bases from V and 1 base from J; junction bases left unmatched: 2. The CDR3 runs to 15 residues. Germline loops: CDR1 SGHAT, CDR2 FQNNGV. CDR3 nucleotide sequence: TGTGCCAGCAGCTTACGGGGGGGCCGCACAGATACGCAGTATTTT. Translated: CASSLRGGRTDTQYF.

CDR3 loop: CASGLRQGAGKTQYF. The CDR3 region has the DNA TGTGCCAGCGGCCTCCGACAGGGGGCAGGGAAGACCCAGTACTTC. The chain is built from TRBV28 and TRBJ2-5; 10 bases map to TRBD1. V lost 8 bases, J lost 6 bases, and 12 bases stayed unmatched. Germline values: CDR1 MDHEN, CDR2 SYDVKM. This CDR3 contains 15 residues.

The chain links TRBV19 to TRBJ2-7; 8 nucleotides line up with TRBD2. With 5 bases clipped from V and 3 bases from J, the junction kept 6 bases outside the gene matches. The CDR3 contains 14 residues. CDR1 is LNHDA and CDR2 is SQIVND in the germline V gene (reference sequence). The CDR3 reads CASSPGGSRYEQYF. In nucleotides, the CDR3 is TGTGCCAGTAGTCCGGGGGGGAGTCGCTACGAGCAGTACTTC.

This chain joins TRBV11-1 and TRBJ2-1, with TRBD1 identical over 10 bases. J lost 15 bases, V lost 5 bases, and 16 bases had no gene match. Germline V CDR1 and CDR2: SGHAT, FQDESV (reference sequence). The CDR3 length is 15 residues. The CDR3 protein is CASSPRDRGFFGSFF. The CDR3 nucleotides read TGTGCCAGCAGCCCCCGGGACAGGGGATTCTTTGGGTCGTTCTTC.

This sequence joins TRBV6-1 and TRBJ1-2; 9 positions match TRBD1. CDR1 is MNHNS and CDR2 is SASEGT in the germline V gene. The J segment lost 4 bases and the V segment lost 3 bases, leaving 9 bases of the junction unmatched. This CDR3 has 16 residues. The chain's CDR3 is CASSEGGYRGPYGYTF. In DNA form, the CDR3 reads TGTGCCAGCAGTGAGGGGGGCTACAGGGGGCCCTATGGCTACACCTTC.

The J gene is TRBJ1-6, the V gene TRBV24-1; TRBD1 aligns across 10 bases. The CDR3 runs 17 residues. The germline CDR1 and CDR2 sequences are KGHDR and SFDVKD. The V and J ends lost 5 bases and 7 bases, in that order; junction bases with no gene match: 10. Written as DNA, the CDR3 is TGTGCCACCAGTGCGGAAGAACCGGGACAGGGGAATTCACCCCTCCACTTT. Encoded protein: CATSAEEPGQGNSPLHF.

The V and J genes are TRBV5-5 and TRBJ1-6; D not resolved. V was clipped by 2 bases and J by 5 bases, with 11 bases between them. CDR3 length: 15 residues. Looked up from germline, CDR1 is SGHKS and CDR2 is YYEKEE (reference sequence). This chain's CDR3 is CASSFSEANNSPLHF. The CDR3 DNA sequence: TGTGCCAGCAGCTTTTCAGAGGCCAATAATTCACCCCTCCACTTT.

The V gene is TRBV6-2 or TRBV6-3, the J gene TRBJ1-1, with 9 positions matching TRBD1. Germline values: CDR1 MNHEY, CDR2 SVGEGT. The CDR3 spans 16 residues. The V segment lost 4 bases and the J segment 0 bases; nucleotides outside the gene matches: 6. The CDR3 loop reads CASSSPGTGLNTEAFF. CDR3 nucleotide sequence: TGTGCCAGCAGTTCTCCCGGGACAGGGCTGAACACTGAAGCTTTCTTT.

The chain is built from TRBV7-3 and TRBJ2-3; 9 bases map to TRBD1. J lost 2 bases, V lost 5 bases, and 8 bases had no gene match. The CDR3 is made up of 16 amino acids. The germline CDR1 and CDR2 sequences are SGHTA and FQGTGA. The CDR3 is CASSPMDRGNTDTQYF. For the CDR3, the DNA is TGTGCCAGCAGCCCAATGGACAGGGGTAACACAGATACGCAGTATTTT.

The genes are TRBV19 and TRBJ1-5, with 9 bases fitting TRBD1. The CDR3 runs 15 residues. Unmatched junction bases numbered 5, after V lost 6 bases and J lost 2 bases. Looked up from germline, CDR1 is LNHDA and CDR2 is SQIVND (reference sequence). CDR3 in amino acids: CASRRDRVGNQPQHF. The CDR3 coding sequence is TGTGCCAGTAGGCGGGACAGGGTGGGCAATCAGCCCCAGCATTTT.

The V and J genes are TRBV7-9 and TRBJ2-1; tentatively, D is TRBD2 (6 bases). Trimming removed 0 bases from V and 3 bases from J, with 12 bases in between. The CDR3 totals 16 residues. Looked up from germline, CDR1 is SEHNR and CDR2 is FQNEAQ (reference sequence). CDR3 DNA sequence: TGTGCCAGCAGCTTAGCCTGGGGAGGCGGCTACAATGAGCAGTTCTTC. It yields the protein CASSLAWGGGYNEQFF. Together with reference TRBV7-9 and TRBJ2-1, the CDR3 gives the full variable domain: DTGVSQNPRHKITKRGQNVTFRCDPISEHNRLYWYRQTLGQGPEFLTYFQNEAQLEKSRLLSDRFSAERPKGSFSTLEIQRTEQGDSAMYLCASSLAWGGGYNEQFFGPGTRLTVL.

This clone has just a few counts. This chain links TRBV7-9 with TRBJ1-2; the D gene is possibly TRBD1 (6 bases). This CDR3 is 13 amino acids long. Germline V gene lookup returns CDR1 SEHNR and CDR2 FQNEAQ (reference sequence). V was clipped by 3 bases and J by 8 bases, with 13 bases between them. The chain's CDR3 is CASSFGTTDGYTF. The CDR3 DNA reads TGTGCCAGCAGCTTCGGGACAACGGACGGCTACACCTTC.

The chain uses TRBV6-6 and TRBJ1-4; D is uncertain. CDR3 length equals 13 residues. Germline loops: CDR1 MNHNY, CDR2 SVGAGI (reference sequence). The V and J ends lost 8 bases and 5 bases respectively, with 12 bases between them. CDR3: CASWRPGNEKLFF. The CDR3 coding sequence is TGTGCCAGCTGGCGACCGGGGAATGAAAAACTGTTTTTT.

The V and J genes are TRBV7-6 and TRBJ2-2; TRBD1 agrees at 8 bases. This CDR3 is built from 15 residues. The V segment lost 5 bases and the J segment 7 bases; nucleotides outside the gene matches: 9. The germline V gene has CDR1 SGHVS and CDR2 FNYEAQ. CDR3 in DNA: TGTGCCAGCAGCCCCCCTTCAGGGGGCGGCGGGGAGCTGTTTTTT. This sequence encodes CASSPPSGGGGELFF. The full variable domain, rest sourced from reference TRBV7-6 and TRBJ2-2, is GAGVSQSPRYKVTKRGQDVALRCDPISGHVSLYWYRQALGQGPEFLTYFNYEAQQDKSGLPNDRFSAERPEGSISTLTIQRTEQRDSAMYRCASSPPSGGGGELFFGEGSRLTVL.

The rearrangement links TRBV9 to TRBJ1-3; 9 nucleotides agree with TRBD1. This CDR3 spans 17 amino acids. Losses at the gene ends were 0 bases for V and 5 bases for J; bases not matched to a gene: 9. Germline V gives CDR1 SGDLS, CDR2 YYNGEE. CDR3 sequence reads: CASSVGVGTGSRNTIYF. Here the CDR3 DNA reads TGTGCCAGCAGCGTAGGCGTAGGGACAGGGAGTCGAAACACCATATATTTT.

V gene TRBV10-3 combines with J gene TRBJ2-1; tentative D call: TRBD1 (5 bases). The CDR3 has 14 residues. Trimming removed 2 bases from V and 8 bases from J, with 13 bases in between. From germline, CDR1 is ENHRY and CDR2 SYGVKD. DNA of the CDR3: TGTGCCATCAGTGAGCCCCCCCCCAGGGATGAGCAGTTCTTC. This gives the protein CAISEPPPRDEQFF.

The V and J genes are TRBV11-2 and TRBJ2-3; 8 bases are shared with TRBD1. Germline trimming cut 1 base from V and 5 bases from J; bases unmatched to any gene: 11. Germline loops: CDR1 SGHAT, CDR2 FQNNGV. CDR3 length equals 17 residues. The CDR3 reads CASSLGRQGTLRDTQYF. CDR3 DNA: TGTGCCAGCAGCTTAGGACGACAGGGGACCTTAAGAGATACGCAGTATTTT.

This clone was seen once. The chain uses TRBV7-9 and TRBJ2-3; 8 bases are a match to TRBD2. Trimming at V came to 5 bases and at J to 5 bases, leaving 3 bases not matched to a gene. CDR1 SEHNR and CDR2 FQNEAQ come from the germline V gene (reference sequence). CDR3 length: 13 residues. The CDR3 nucleotides read TGTGCCAGCAGCACCGGGACTAGAGATACGCAGTATTTT. This encodes CASSTGTRDTQYF.

V and J are TRBV6-1 and TRBJ2-7, with D tentatively TRBD2 (6 bases). Germline V gene lookup returns CDR1 MNHNS and CDR2 SASEGT. V shed 4 bases and J shed 2 bases, with 18 bases lying between them. The CDR3 loop spans 16 amino acids. CDR3 coding DNA: TGTGCCAGCAGTGTCCGAGGAGGGCAGGGTCCCTACGAGCAGTACTTC. Translated, it gives CASSVRGGQGPYEQYF.

This sequence joins TRBV29-1 and TRBJ2-7; a weak D match, TRBD1 (7 bases). This CDR3 is 11 amino acids long. V was clipped by 6 bases and J by 3 bases, with 9 bases between them. The germline CDR1 and CDR2 sequences are SQVTM and ANQGSEA. This CDR3 is CSVQGGYEQYF. The CDR3 DNA follows: TGCAGCGTCCAGGGGGGCTACGAGCAGTACTTC.

This chain links TRBV3-1 (or the pseudogene TRBV3-2) with TRBJ2-3; D possibly corresponds to TRBD1 (6 bases). Germline V gene data show CDR1 as LGHDT and CDR2 as YNNKEL (reference sequence). V was trimmed by 6 bases and J by 6 bases, leaving 13 bases between them. The CDR3 consists of 13 residues. The CDR3: CASRPLTGDTQYF. The CDR3 nucleotides are TGTGCCAGCAGACCATTAACAGGGGATACGCAGTATTTT.

The V call is TRBV19, the J call TRBJ2-7, with 11 positions matching TRBD1. Germline assignment: CDR1 LNHDA and CDR2 SQIVND (reference sequence). The CDR3 totals 15 residues. V lost 7 bases and J lost 3; bases outside the gene matches: 8. CDR3 nucleotides: TGTGCCAGTACCCGCACCGGGACAGGGGGCTACGAGCAGTACTTC. Translated: CASTRTGTGGYEQYF.

In DNA, the CDR3 is TGTGCCAGTGGACCTTCGGGAGTCGCAGAGCTGTTTTTT. Protein sequence: CASGPSGVAELFF. This rearrangement joins TRBV19 to TRBJ2-2; D might be TRBD2 (6 bases). Per germline, CDR1 LNHDA and CDR2 SQIVND (reference sequence). The CDR3 is 13 amino acids. Trimming removed 8 bases from V and 11 bases from J, with 18 bases in between.

The chain uses TRBV19 and TRBJ2-2; D not certain. Per the germline V gene, CDR1 is LNHDA and CDR2 is SQIVND (reference sequence). The germline V and J ends were trimmed by 11 bases and 8 bases, with 15 bases remaining between them. There are 12 residues in the CDR3. The CDR3 sequence is CAALSRRGELFF. For the CDR3, the DNA is TGTGCCGCCTTATCCCGCCGGGGGGAGCTGTTTTTT.

DNA for the CDR3: TGTGCCAGCAGTTCGCTGGCTAGCGGGGGGAACACCGGGGAGCTGTTTTTT. This sequence encodes CASSSLASGGNTGELFF. The chain uses TRBV28 and TRBJ2-2; 10 bases map to TRBD2. This CDR3 region has 17 residues. Trimming took 4 bases from V and 1 from J; bases not matched to a gene: 6. The V gene's germline CDR1 is MDHEN and CDR2 SYDVKM.

The chain joins TRBV18 to TRBJ2-1; TRBD1 aligns across 9 bases. Germline V CDR1 and CDR2: KGHSH, LQKENI. The trim removed 2 bases at V and 5 bases at J, leaving 4 bases unmatched. This CDR3 has 15 amino acids. The CDR3 is CASSPNWDRDNEQFF. CDR3 nucleotides: TGTGCCAGCTCACCAAATTGGGACAGGGACAATGAGCAGTTCTTC.

This clone was seen a handful of times. V is TRBV20-1 and J is TRBJ2-3; D gene ambiguous. The CDR3 has 11 amino acids. Trimming took off 0 bases at V and 11 bases at J, with 9 bases between the two ends. CDR1 and CDR2 (germline): DFQATT, SNEGSKA (reference sequence). The CDR3: CSARETAKQYF. The DNA of the CDR3 is TGCAGTGCTAGAGAGACTGCCAAGCAGTATTTT.

The rearrangement links TRBV4-3 to TRBJ2-3; maybe TRBD2 (8 bases). Trimming pared 4 bases from V and 4 bases from J, leaving 18 bases between. Germline values: CDR1 LGHNA, CDR2 YSLEER. The CDR3 covers 16 residues. The DNA of the CDR3 is TGCGCCAGCAGCCGAAGGGGGCGCGGGGGGTCAGATACGCAGTATTTT. Protein product: CASSRRGRGGSDTQYF.